Included here is one TCR beta chain sequence, with context. The target antigen is unknown. Germline V gene sequence: CDR1 LGHNA, CDR2 YSLEER. Between the trimmed V and J ends, which lost 0 bases and 5 bases, there was a span of 15 bases. The CDR3 has 16 residues. Assay: immunoSEQ multiplex PCR; the TCRdb copy retains only in-frame clones and omits some. The table lists 70,000 to 85,000 clones, 90% to 95% of them singletons. This record belongs to a study of resident and recirculating memory T cells in vitiligo. Findings of the study overall: Sequences differed between biopsy sites and patients, suggesting private specificity.

The rearrangement joins TRBV4-3 to TRBJ2-3; D is perhaps TRBD2 (6 bases). This sequence originates from a male donor with vitiligo. The sequenced sample consisted of blood. The CDR3 DNA reads as TGCGCCAGCAGCCAAGAAGGATTAGACGGGAGAGATACGCAGTATTTT. It specifies CASSQEGLDGRDTQYF.